This T cell receptor (beta chain) derives from a study of blood T cells in healthy people across ages. This clonotype was counted between two and nine times. The antigen is undetermined. The study's findings and limits: Underestimates were what the diversity estimates from one million T cells were considered to be. When set beside aged donors, long-lived donors presented more naive CD4+ cells and higher diversity.

A J-beta primer mix and a sample-barcoded 5' primer were used in a second PCR of roughly 7 to 12 cycles. A template-switch adaptor with 12 random nucleotides tagged each cDNA molecule. TCRdb independently ran MiXCR on the 5' RACE reads; one entry per CDR3 protein. This table has under 2 million distinct CDR3 sequences, 30% to 40% appearing once. CDR1 is DFQATT and CDR2 is SNEGSKA in the germline V gene (reference sequence). V lost 3 bases to trimming and J lost 3 bases; unmatched junction nucleotides: 2. This CDR3 has 13 amino acids. The draw of peripheral blood yielded roughly 9.1 milliliters from each donor.

The sequenced sample was blood. This TCR was recovered from a woman aged 25 to 39 in good health. J is TRBJ2-5 and V is TRBV20-1; 9 bases match TRBD2. CDR3 nucleotide sequence: TGCAGTGCTAGTTCTAGCGGGGAAGAGACCCAGTACTTC. Translation: CSASSSGEETQYF.